This TCR beta chain appears in the sequencing data of a study of blood T cell repertoires in COVID-19. Study-wide context: COVID-19 samples from acute and convalescent phases originated in the United States, Italy and Spain. The analysed material was cDNA or gDNA that came from T cells, B-cell-depleted T cells, or PBMCs.

Looked up from germline, CDR1 is GTSNPN and CDR2 is SVGIG (reference sequence). CDR3 length equals 15 residues. The V segment lost 2 bases and the J segment 1 base; nucleotides outside the gene matches: 3. Methods used by the authors: Quantification of nucleated cells was approximated via reference gene primer amplification. TCRdb's table, derived via immunoSEQ multiplex PCR, lists solely in-frame clones and lacks some. D and trimming come from the DNA, and the V and J calls and clone size come from that table. In the table there are about 200,000 clones, approximately 86% of which are singletons. Seattle cases were enrolled at active infection and followed longitudinally.

The source material was peripheral blood. The receptor comes from a woman in her fifties or sixties with COVID-19, enrolled during active disease. J is TRBJ1-3 and V is TRBV30, with TRBD1 identical over 9 bases. CDR3 region: CAWSHRGLSGNTIYF. In DNA form, the CDR3 reads TGTGCCTGGAGTCACAGGGGGCTATCTGGAAACACCATATATTTT.